This TCR beta chain came from a study of cytomegalovirus exposure and HLA in healthy donors. It was with 60 Vbeta and 13 Jbeta primers that the PCR ran. Repertoires were generated with immunoSEQ multiplex PCR, while TCRdb's copy carries only in-frame clones and drops some. This table holds about 170,000 clones, around 84% found once. The receptor's source is a boy under 10 years old in good health and CMV-seronegative. The sample consisted of PBMCs.

The CDR3 nucleotides are TGTGCCAGCAGCCTACGGACTAGCGGGAGAGTCTACGAGCAGTACTTC. Encoded protein: CASSLRTSGRVYEQYF. The chain employs TRBV9 and TRBJ2-7; TRBD2 aligns across 13 bases. Germline loops: CDR1 SGDLS, CDR2 YYNGEE. V trimming: 4 bases; J trimming: 3 bases; junction bases outside the gene matches: 7. The length of the CDR3 is 16 residues.